This entry describes one TCR beta chain. Reverse transcription of about 0.5 to 1 ug RNA used random hexamers. TCRdb re-called the immunoSEQ multiplex PCR reads with MiXCR, one entry per CDR3 protein. In the table there are approximately 170,000 distinct CDR3 sequences, roughly 95% of which are singletons. CDR1 and CDR2 from the germline V gene are MNHNS and SASEGT. The CDR3 runs 15 residues. V lost 3 bases and J lost 6; bases outside the gene matches: 7. This record belongs to a study of CD8 T cells in Susac syndrome. The multiple sclerosis control group was made up of treatment-naive patients with stable or active relapsing-remitting disease.

The TCR was taken from a human donor with multiple sclerosis. V gene TRBV6-1 combines with J gene TRBJ2-7; 11 nucleotides match TRBD2. The sequenced sample consisted of CD4+ T cells from PBMCs. The CDR3 reads CASSDPGLAGTEQYF. The CDR3, as DNA: TGTGCCAGCAGTGACCCAGGACTAGCGGGTACCGAGCAGTACTTC.